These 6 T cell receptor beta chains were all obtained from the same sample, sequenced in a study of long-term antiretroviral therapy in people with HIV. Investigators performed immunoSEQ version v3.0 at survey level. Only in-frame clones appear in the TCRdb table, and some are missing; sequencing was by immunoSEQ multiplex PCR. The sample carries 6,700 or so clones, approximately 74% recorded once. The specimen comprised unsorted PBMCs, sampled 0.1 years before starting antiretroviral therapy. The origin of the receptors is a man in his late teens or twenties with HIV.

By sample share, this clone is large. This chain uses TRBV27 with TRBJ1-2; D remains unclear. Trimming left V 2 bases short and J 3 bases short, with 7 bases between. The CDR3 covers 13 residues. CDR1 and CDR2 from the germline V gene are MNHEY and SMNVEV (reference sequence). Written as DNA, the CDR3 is TGTGCCAGCAGTTTAAACAGATACTATGGCTACACCTTC. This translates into CASSLNRYYGYTF.

The CDR3 coding sequence is TGTGCCAGGGACCGGGGGGCTGGGGCCAACGTCCTGACTTTC. It translates to CARDRGAGANVLTF. This rearrangement joins TRBV2 to TRBJ2-6; the match to TRBD2 covers 7 bases. The CDR3 sequence is 14 residues long. Per the germline V gene, CDR1 is SNHLY and CDR2 is FYNNEI. V dropped 9 bases and J dropped 2; count of bases not matched to a gene: 4. The whole variable domain, filled in from reference TRBV2 and TRBJ2-6, reads EPEVTQTPSHQVTQMGQEVILRCVPISNHLYFYWYRQILGQKVEFLVSFYNNEISEKSEIFDDQFSVERPDGSNFTLKIRSTKLEDSAMYFCARDRGAGANVLTFGAGSRLTVL.

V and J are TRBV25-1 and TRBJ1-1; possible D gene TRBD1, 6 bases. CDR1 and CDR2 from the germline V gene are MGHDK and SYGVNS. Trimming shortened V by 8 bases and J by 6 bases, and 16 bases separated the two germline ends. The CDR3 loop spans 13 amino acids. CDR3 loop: CASSPSGAAEAFF. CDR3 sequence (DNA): TGTGCCAGCTCCCCCTCAGGGGCAGCTGAAGCTTTCTTT.

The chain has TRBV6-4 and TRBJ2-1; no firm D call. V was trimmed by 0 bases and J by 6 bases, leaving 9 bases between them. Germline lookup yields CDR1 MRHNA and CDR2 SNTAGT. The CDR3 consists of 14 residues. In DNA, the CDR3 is TGTGCCAGCAGTGACTCGGGTCTGGGCAATGAGCAGTTCTTC. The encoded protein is CASSDSGLGNEQFF.

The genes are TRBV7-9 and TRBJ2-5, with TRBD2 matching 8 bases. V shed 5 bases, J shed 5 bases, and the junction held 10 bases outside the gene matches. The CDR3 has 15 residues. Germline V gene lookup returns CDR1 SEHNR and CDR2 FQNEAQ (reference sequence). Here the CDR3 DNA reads TGTGCCAGCAGCCCAGTGGGACTAGGGAGGGAGACCCAGTACTTC. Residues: CASSPVGLGRETQYF.

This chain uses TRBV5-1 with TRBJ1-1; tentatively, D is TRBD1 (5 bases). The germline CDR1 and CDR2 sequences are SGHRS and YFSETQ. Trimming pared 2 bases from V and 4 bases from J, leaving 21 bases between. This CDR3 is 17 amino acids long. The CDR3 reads CASSFRQSLAPGTEAFF. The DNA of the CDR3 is TGCGCCAGCAGCTTTAGACAGTCCCTAGCCCCAGGCACTGAAGCTTTCTTT.